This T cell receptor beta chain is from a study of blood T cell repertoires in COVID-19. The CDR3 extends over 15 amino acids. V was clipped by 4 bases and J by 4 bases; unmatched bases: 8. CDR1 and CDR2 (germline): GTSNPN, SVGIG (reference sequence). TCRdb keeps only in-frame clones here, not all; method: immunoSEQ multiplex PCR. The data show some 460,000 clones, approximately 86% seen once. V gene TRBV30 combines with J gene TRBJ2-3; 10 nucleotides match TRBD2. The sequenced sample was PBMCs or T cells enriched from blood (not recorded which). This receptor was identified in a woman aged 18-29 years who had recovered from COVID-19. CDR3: CAWNPVAGGSDTQYF. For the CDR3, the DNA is TGTGCCTGGAATCCGGTAGCGGGGGGTTCAGATACGCAGTATTTT.